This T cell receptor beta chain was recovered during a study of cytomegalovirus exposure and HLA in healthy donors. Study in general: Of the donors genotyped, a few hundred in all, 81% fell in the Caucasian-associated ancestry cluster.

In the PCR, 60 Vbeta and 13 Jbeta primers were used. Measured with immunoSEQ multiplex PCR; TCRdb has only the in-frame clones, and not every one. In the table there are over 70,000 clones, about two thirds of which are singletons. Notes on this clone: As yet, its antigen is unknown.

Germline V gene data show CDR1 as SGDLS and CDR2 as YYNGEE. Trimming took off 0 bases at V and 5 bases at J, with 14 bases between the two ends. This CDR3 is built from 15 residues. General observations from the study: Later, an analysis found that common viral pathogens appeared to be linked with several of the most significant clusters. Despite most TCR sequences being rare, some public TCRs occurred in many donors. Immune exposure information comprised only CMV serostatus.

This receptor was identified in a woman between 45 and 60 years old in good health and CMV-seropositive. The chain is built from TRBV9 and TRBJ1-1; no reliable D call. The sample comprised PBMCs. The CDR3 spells CASSVGRTGKTEAFF. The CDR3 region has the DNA TGTGCCAGCAGCGTAGGGAGGACGGGGAAGACTGAAGCTTTCTTT.